This TCR beta chain was observed in a study of blood T cells in healthy people across ages. This clonotype was counted at least ten times. Its matching antigen is unknown. For the second PCR, which ran for roughly 7 to 11 cycles, a sample-barcoded 5' primer and a J-beta primer mix were used. TCRdb fed the 5' RACE reads into MiXCR, producing one record per CDR3 protein. The sample lists about 640,000 distinct CDR3 sequences; about 28% were seen once. Study conclusions and caveats: Higher diversity and more naive CD4+ cells were features of long-lived donors, compared to aged donors. Across the age range, TCR beta diversity per million T cells fell in a roughly linear way. With naive T cell percentage, TCR beta diversity showed a strong correlation.

The sequenced material came from blood. This TCR came from a woman of 80 years or more in good health.

In nucleotides, the CDR3 is TGTGCCAGCAGTAGGGGACAGGGGGCGGACGAGCAGTACTTC. Translating gives CASSRGQGADEQYF. This chain joins TRBV6-5 and TRBJ2-7; 12 bases map to TRBD1. CDR3 length: 14 residues. Trimming took 5 bases from V and 5 from J; bases not matched to a gene: 4. Germline V gives CDR1 MNHEY, CDR2 SVGAGI.